Each of the 13 T cell receptor beta chains below was sequenced from the same sample in a study of shared clonotypes between healthy human individuals. Clones were read by immunoSEQ multiplex PCR, and TCRdb kept only the in-frame ones, dropping some. The data contain approximately 2.5 million clones, roughly 92% of them singletons. Sequenced sample: naive CD4+ T cells sorted from blood. Sample subset: CD45RA+ positively selected. All receptors come from a man younger than 30 in good health.

The chain joins TRBV7-9 to TRBJ2-1; 8 positions agree with TRBD2. This CDR3 contains 15 residues. The germline gives CDR1 SEHNR, CDR2 FQNEAQ (reference sequence). Trimming took 1 base from V and 7 from J; bases not matched to a gene: 6. This CDR3 is CASSLDSGVTNEQFF. CDR3 DNA: TGTGCCAGCAGCTTAGATAGCGGGGTTACGAATGAGCAGTTCTTC.

Points on this clone: Additional DNA sequences in this sample encode the identical CDR3. This chain joins TRBV10-3 and TRBJ2-2, with D perhaps matching TRBD2 (7 bases). Trimming cost V 7 bases and J 3 bases, with 12 bases left between them. The CDR3 has 14 amino acids. Germline values: CDR1 ENHRY, CDR2 SYGVKD. The CDR3 region has the DNA TGTGCCATCACCGCGGGGGCCGACACCGGGGAGCTGTTTTTT. This translates into CAITAGADTGELFF.

The V and J genes are TRBV10-1 and TRBJ2-2, with TRBD1 matching 7 bases. With 4 bases clipped from V and 7 bases from J, the junction kept 3 bases outside the gene matches. Germline values: CDR1 WNHNN, CDR2 SYGVQD (reference sequence). The CDR3 totals 13 residues. For the CDR3, the DNA is TGCGCCAGCAGTGCCAGGGGGAGCGGGGAGCTGTTTTTT. Its translation is CASSARGSGELFF.

J is TRBJ1-4 and V is TRBV6-1; 7 bases line up with TRBD1. The CDR3 totals 14 residues. V trimming: 4 bases; J trimming: 4 bases; junction bases outside the gene matches: 3. Per germline, CDR1 MNHNS and CDR2 SASEGT. The CDR3 here is CASSGDSRNEKLFF. CDR3 nucleotides: TGTGCCAGCAGTGGGGACAGTCGTAATGAAAAACTGTTTTTT.

This clone was counted once. The rearrangement uses TRBV9 and TRBJ1-1; the D is unclear. Trimming shortened V by 3 bases and J by 3 bases, and 9 bases separated the two germline ends. The germline CDR1 and CDR2 sequences are SGDLS and YYNGEE. The CDR3 is made up of 13 amino acids. The CDR3 reads CASSAPYDTEAFF. The CDR3 coding sequence is TGTGCCAGCAGCGCTCCTTATGACACTGAAGCTTTCTTT.

The rearrangement links TRBV5-1 to TRBJ2-1; D gene ambiguous. The CDR3 runs 16 residues. Trimming cost V 0 bases and J 0 bases, with 10 bases left between them. The germline CDR1 and CDR2 sequences are SGHRS and YFSETQ. The CDR3 reads CASSLDRVSSYNEQFF. In DNA form, the CDR3 reads TGCGCCAGCAGCTTGGATCGGGTGAGCTCCTACAATGAGCAGTTCTTC.

The rearrangement joins TRBV10-2 to TRBJ1-4, with TRBD1 matching 9 bases. Trimming cost V 5 bases and J 5 bases; bases outside gene matches: 6. Germline values: CDR1 WSHSY, CDR2 SAAADI. The CDR3 is 15 residues long. CDR3 sequence: CASSWTGERNEKLFF. CDR3 in DNA: TGCGCCAGCAGTTGGACAGGGGAAAGGAATGAAAAACTGTTTTTT.

The chain links TRBV11-2 to TRBJ1-6; tentatively, D is TRBD1 (5 bases). The CDR3 spans 15 residues. Trimming stripped 3 bases from V and 7 bases from J, with 13 bases between. Germline-derived CDR1 and CDR2 are SGHAT and FQNNGV. CDR3 in amino acids: CASSFTGTENSPLHF. The CDR3 DNA sequence: TGTGCCAGCAGCTTTACCGGGACCGAGAATTCACCCCTCCACTTT.

The rearrangement joins TRBV5-1 to TRBJ1-1; 8 bases agree with TRBD1. The germline CDR1 and CDR2 sequences are SGHRS and YFSETQ. The CDR3 has 16 residues. J lost 5 bases, V lost 3 bases, and 12 bases had no gene match. The CDR3: CASSSQITTGETEAFF. The DNA for the CDR3 is TGCGCCAGCAGCTCCCAAATCACGACAGGGGAGACTGAAGCTTTCTTT.

Of note for this clone: An end of the junction differs from the germline gene, which may be a read error. The same CDR3 also results from other DNA sequences found in this sample. The chain recombines TRBV6-5 with TRBJ2-7; 9 nucleotides line up with TRBD1. The germline V gene has CDR1 MNHEY and CDR2 SVGAGI. The CDR3 extends over 15 amino acids. CDR3 region: CASSYSRGQGYEQYF. Here the CDR3 DNA reads TGTGCCAGCAGTTACTCGAGGGGACAGGGCTACGAGCAGTACTTT.

The chain is built from TRBV6-1 and TRBJ2-5; D may match TRBD1 or TRBD2 (5 bases each). Germline V gene lookup returns CDR1 MNHNS and CDR2 SASEGT. The CDR3 spans 16 residues. V shed 3 bases and J shed 2 bases, with 16 bases lying between them. The CDR3 bases are TGTGCCAGCAGTGATGGGGGTAGCGCGGTTCAAGAGACCCAGTACTTC. This encodes CASSDGGSAVQETQYF.

The chain has TRBV5-1 and TRBJ1-2; D not certain. Germline loops: CDR1 SGHRS, CDR2 YFSETQ. The CDR3 runs 15 residues. Trimming removed 0 bases from V and 0 bases from J, with 9 bases in between. The CDR3 loop is CASSLAVESNYGYTF. The CDR3, as DNA: TGCGCCAGCAGCTTGGCGGTCGAATCTAACTATGGCTACACCTTC.

In this sample, this clone turned up a few times. At one end, the junction sequence differs from germline, possibly due to a read error. At the DNA level, this CDR3 is encoded by other sequences in the same sample as well. CDR3: CASSLDRNTEAFF. For the CDR3, the DNA is TGCGCCAGCAGTTTGGACAGGAACACTGAAGCTTTCTTT. This chain uses TRBV5-1 with TRBJ1-1; D is perhaps TRBD1 (6 bases). Germline loops: CDR1 SGHRS, CDR2 YFSETQ. This CDR3 is built from 13 residues.